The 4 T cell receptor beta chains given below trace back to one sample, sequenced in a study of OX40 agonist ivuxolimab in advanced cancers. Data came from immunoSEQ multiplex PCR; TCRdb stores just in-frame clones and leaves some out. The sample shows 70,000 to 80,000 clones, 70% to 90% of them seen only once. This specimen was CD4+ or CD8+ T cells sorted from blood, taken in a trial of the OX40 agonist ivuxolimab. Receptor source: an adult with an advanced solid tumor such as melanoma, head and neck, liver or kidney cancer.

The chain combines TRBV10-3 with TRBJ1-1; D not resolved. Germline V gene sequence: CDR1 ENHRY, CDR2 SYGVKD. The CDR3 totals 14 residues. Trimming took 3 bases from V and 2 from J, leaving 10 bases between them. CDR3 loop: CAISDQLGNTEAFF. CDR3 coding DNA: TGTGCCATCAGTGATCAGTTAGGAAACACTGAAGCTTTCTTT.

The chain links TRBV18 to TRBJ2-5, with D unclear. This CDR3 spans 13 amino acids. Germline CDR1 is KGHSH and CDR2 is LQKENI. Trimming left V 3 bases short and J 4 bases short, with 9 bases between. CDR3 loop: CASSPDMGETQYF. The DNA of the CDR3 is TGTGCCAGCTCACCTGACATGGGAGAGACCCAGTACTTC.

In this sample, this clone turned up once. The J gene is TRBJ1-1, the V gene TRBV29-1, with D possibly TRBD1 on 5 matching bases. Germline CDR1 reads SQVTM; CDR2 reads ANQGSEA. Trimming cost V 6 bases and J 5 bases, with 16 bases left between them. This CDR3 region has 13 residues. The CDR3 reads CSVRRGSGTEAFF. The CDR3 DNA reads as TGCAGCGTGCGCCGGGGGAGTGGGACTGAAGCTTTCTTT.

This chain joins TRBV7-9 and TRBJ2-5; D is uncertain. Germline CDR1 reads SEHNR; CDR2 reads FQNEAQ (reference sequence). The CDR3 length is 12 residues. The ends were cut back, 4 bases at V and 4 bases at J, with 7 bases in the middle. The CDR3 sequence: CASSSEGETQYF. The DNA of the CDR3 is TGTGCCAGCAGCTCAGAAGGAGAGACCCAGTACTTC.